This T cell receptor beta chain was documented in a study of immune heterogeneity within non-small cell lung tumors. Overall study findings and caveats: The repertoire of each individual patient held high-frequency T-cell receptor beta clonotypes that were largely distinct from those of other patients.

The table lists this clonotype with many counts. Its antigen remains unknown. TCR beta CDR3 was amplified by multiplex PCR using 32 V and 13 J primers. TCRdb reanalysed the multiplex PCR reads using MiXCR and keeps one entry per CDR3 protein. The table has 20,000 to 25,000 distinct CDR3 sequences, 27% seen once. Template material for each sample was around 560 ng of bulk tumor genomic DNA. Multiple widely separated biopsies were taken from each primary tumor at surgery. Patients with untreated, newly diagnosed non-small cell lung cancer underwent curative surgery. Sequences were obtained from lung tumor tissue. This TCR was recovered from a man aged 40-49 years with non-small cell lung cancer.

This chain's CDR3 is CASSWWGLLAGGQETQYF. As DNA, the CDR3 is TGCGCCAGCAGCTGGTGGGGCCTACTAGCGGGAGGTCAAGAGACCCAGTACTTC. The chain couples TRBV10-1 to TRBJ2-5, with 12 bases that match TRBD2. The CDR3 consists of 18 residues. V shed 6 bases, J shed 2 bases, and the junction held 13 bases outside the gene matches. Germline CDR1 and CDR2: WNHNN and SYGVQD (reference sequence).